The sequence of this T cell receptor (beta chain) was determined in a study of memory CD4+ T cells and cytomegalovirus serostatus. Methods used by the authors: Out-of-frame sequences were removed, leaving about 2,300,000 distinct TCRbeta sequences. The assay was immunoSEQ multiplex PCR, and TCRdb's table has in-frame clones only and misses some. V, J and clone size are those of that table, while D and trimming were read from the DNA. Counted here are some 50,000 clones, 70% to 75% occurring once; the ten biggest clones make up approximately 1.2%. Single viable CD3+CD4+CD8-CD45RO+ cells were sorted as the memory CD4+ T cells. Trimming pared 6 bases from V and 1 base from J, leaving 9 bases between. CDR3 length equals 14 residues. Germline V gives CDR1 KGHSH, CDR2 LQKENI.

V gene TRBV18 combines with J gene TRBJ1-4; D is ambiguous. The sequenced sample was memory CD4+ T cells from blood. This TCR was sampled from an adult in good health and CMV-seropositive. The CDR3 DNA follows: TGTGCCAGCTCCGCCGGGGAAACTAATGAAAAACTGTTTTTT. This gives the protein CASSAGETNEKLFF.